Shown below are 15 T cell receptor beta chains from a single sample sequenced in a study of T cells in Graves' hyperthyroidism and ophthalmopathy. TCR beta CDR3 regions were amplified from RNA transcripts. In the first-round RT-PCR of the TCR CDR3, the HTBI primer set was used. MiXCR, applied by TCRdb to the multiplex PCR reads, yields one record per CDR3 protein. Here the sample spans about 210,000 distinct CDR3 sequences, more than 15% being singletons. The sample taken for sequencing was blood. The receptors were sampled from a man aged 50-59 years with Graves' hyperthyroidism.

The genes are TRBV4-3 and TRBJ2-1; D unclear. This CDR3 is 13 amino acids long. Germline V CDR1 and CDR2: LGHNA, YSLEER. Trimming stripped 3 bases from V and 3 bases from J, with 6 bases between. CDR3 sequence: CASSQYSYNEQFF. In DNA, the CDR3 is TGCGCCAGCAGCCAGTACAGCTACAATGAGCAGTTCTTC.

The chain carries TRBV11-3 and TRBJ1-4; 7 positions match TRBD1. CDR1 and CDR2 from the germline V gene are SGHNT and YENEEA. V lost 8 bases to trimming and J lost 8 bases; unmatched junction nucleotides: 8. The CDR3 has 13 amino acids. In DNA form, the CDR3 reads TGTGCCAGCCGAGACAGGGTGGACGAAAAACTGTTTTTT. It encodes CASRDRVDEKLFF.

This clonotype was recorded many times. This chain joins TRBV11-2 and TRBJ2-3; possibly TRBD2 for D (6 bases). From germline, CDR1 is SGHAT and CDR2 FQNNGV. The CDR3 has 14 amino acids. Trimming pared 5 bases from V and 3 bases from J, leaving 12 bases between. CDR3 DNA sequence: TGTGCCAGCAGCCCCCAGCTAGCGACAGATACGCAGTATTTT. Translation: CASSPQLATDTQYF.

This clonotype was picked up many times. The V call is TRBV3-1, the J call TRBJ2-1; D is unclear. Germline V lookup: CDR1 LGHDT, CDR2 YNNKEL (reference sequence). V lost 5 bases to trimming and J lost 6 bases, with 14 bases between them. This CDR3 spans 14 amino acids. The CDR3 nucleotides are TGTGCCAGCAGCTCACTCCTAAAGCGCAATGAGCAGTTCTTC. The encoded protein is CASSSLLKRNEQFF.

This clonotype was counted at least ten times. The chain recombines TRBV12-3 or TRBV12-4 with TRBJ1-2, with D maybe TRBD1 (6 bases). The CDR3 totals 14 residues. V gave up 5 bases and J gave up 8 bases, with 18 bases separating them. CDR3 DNA: TGTGCCAGCAGTACCCTAATGGGGGCGCAAGGCTACACCTTC. Its protein product is CASSTLMGAQGYTF.

Ten or more counts support this clonotype. J is TRBJ1-1 and V is TRBV5-1; D might be TRBD1 (6 bases). V gave up 6 bases and J gave up 0 bases, with 12 bases separating them. The germline CDR1 and CDR2 sequences are SGHRS and YFSETQ. This CDR3 region has 14 residues. Here the CDR3 DNA reads TGCGCCAGCATGTCGACAGGAATGAACACTGAAGCTTTCTTT. Amino acids: CASMSTGMNTEAFF. Based on the CDR3 plus reference TRBV5-1 and TRBJ1-1, the full variable domain is KAGVTQTPRYLIKTRGQQVTLSCSPISGHRSVSWYQQTPGQGLQFLFEYFSETQRNKGNFPGRFSGRQFSNSRSEMNVSTLELGDSALYLCASMSTGMNTEAFFGQGTRLTVV.

This clonotype was observed at least ten times. The chain has TRBV5-1 and TRBJ2-1, with D perhaps assigned TRBD1 or TRBD2 (5 bases each). The CDR3 is made up of 16 amino acids. Germline V gene lookup returns CDR1 SGHRS and CDR2 YFSETQ. V dropped 0 bases and J dropped 10 bases, with 20 bases sitting between them. The CDR3 nucleotides are TGCGCCAGCAGCTTGGCTGCGGCAGGGAGTTGGGAGGAGCAGTTCTTC. Protein product: CASSLAAAGSWEEQFF.

This clonotype was observed many times. The gene calls are TRBV28 and TRBJ2-1, with 8 bases lining up with TRBD1. The CDR3 is made up of 15 amino acids. The V segment lost 6 bases and the J segment 10 bases; nucleotides outside the gene matches: 14. The germline V gene has CDR1 MDHEN and CDR2 SYDVKM. CDR3 loop: CASRYGTGIGREQFF. The DNA for the CDR3 is TGTGCCAGCAGATACGGGACAGGAATAGGGAGGGAGCAGTTCTTC.

This clonotype came up once. The rearrangement links TRBV11-2 to TRBJ2-1; 13 bases are shared with TRBD2. J lost 7 bases, V lost 0 bases, and 3 bases had no gene match. The CDR3 runs to 16 residues. Germline lookup yields CDR1 SGHAT and CDR2 FQNNGV. The CDR3 reads CASSLDGTSGKNEQFF. The CDR3 nucleotides are TGTGCCAGCAGCTTAGATGGGACTAGCGGGAAGAATGAGCAGTTCTTC.

This clonotype has a handful of counts. This chain connects TRBV4-1 to TRBJ2-1, with D unclear. Germline loops: CDR1 MGHRA, CDR2 YSYEKL. Trimming stripped 2 bases from V and 4 bases from J, with 3 bases between. The CDR3 has 12 residues. This CDR3 is CASSQIYNEQFF. The DNA of the CDR3 is TGCGCCAGCAGCCAAATTTACAATGAGCAGTTCTTC.

This chain joins TRBV5-1 and TRBJ2-7, with D perhaps assigned TRBD1 or TRBD2 (5 bases each). Germline V gene data show CDR1 as SGHRS and CDR2 as YFSETQ. This CDR3 has 15 amino acids. V gave up 4 bases and J gave up 2 bases, with 16 bases separating them. The CDR3 region is CASSPPGPKTYEQYF. The CDR3 DNA reads as TGCGCCAGCAGCCCTCCGGGACCAAAAACCTACGAGCAGTACTTC.

This clonotype was observed at least ten times. V is TRBV6-2 or TRBV6-3 and J is TRBJ2-3; 14 bases align to TRBD2. V trimming: 0 bases; J trimming: 5 bases; junction bases outside the gene matches: 10. The germline CDR1 and CDR2 sequences are MNHEY and SVGEGT. CDR3 size: 19 residues. CDR3 DNA sequence: TGTGCCAGCAGTTACTCGGAATCTACGACTAGCGGGAGGGAAGATACGCAGTATTTT. This gives the protein CASSYSESTTSGREDTQYF.

Points on this clonotype: This could be a read error, since a much larger clone is one nucleotide away. V usage is TRBV5-5 and J usage is TRBJ1-5; D is unresolved. Germline lookup yields CDR1 SGHKS and CDR2 YYEKEE (reference sequence). The CDR3 length is 13 residues. CDR3 DNA: TGTGTCAGCAGCCCCTTCGAAGATCAGCCCCAGCATTTT. This codes for CVSSPFEDQPQHF. The complete variable domain, with remaining parts taken from reference TRBV5-5 and TRBJ1-5, reads DAGVTQSPTHLIKTRGQQVTLRCSPISGHKSVSWYQQVLGQGPQFIFQYYEKEERGRGNFPDRFSARQFPNYSSELNVNALLLGDSALYLCVSSPFEDQPQHFGDGTRLSIL.

The genes are TRBV25-1 and TRBJ1-1; perhaps TRBD1 as D (6 bases). V gave up 3 bases and J gave up 12 bases, with 17 bases separating them. Germline loops: CDR1 MGHDK, CDR2 SYGVNS. This CDR3 comprises 13 residues. CDR3 residues: CASSEENRVSTFF. As DNA, the CDR3 is TGTGCCAGCAGTGAGGAAAACAGGGTTTCGACTTTCTTT.

This clonotype was seen just once. The V gene is TRBV28, the J gene TRBJ1-2; maybe TRBD1 (6 bases). In germline, CDR1 is MDHEN, CDR2 SYDVKM. V was pared by 5 bases and J by 3 bases, with 25 bases between. The CDR3 length is 18 residues. CDR3: CASSPHRSYVTGYYGYTF. CDR3 sequence (DNA): TGTGCCAGCAGTCCCCACCGGTCGTATGTGACAGGCTACTATGGCTACACCTTC.